What follows describes a single T cell receptor (beta chain). This clone was counted a few times. Its recognized antigen is unknown. No base-level quality is on record; no much larger clone is a single base apart. This sample was taken from a study of shared T cell receptors in the human thymus (dated by TCRdb to the early 2020s). The study in broad terms: The study investigated the way shared, self-reactive T-cell receptor alpha chains are produced in the human thymus.

CDR1 and CDR2 (MNHEY, SMNVEV) derive from the germline V gene (reference sequence). Counted from cysteine to phenylalanine, this CDR3 has 17 amino acids. Solely the CDR3 DNA is kept, with 51 bases framed from the first base. V is shortened by 8 bases, J by 5 bases, and the region joining them spans 24 bases. Libraries were built with the immunoSEQ multiplex PCR assay. TCRdb limited this immuneACCESS table to in-frame rearrangements with V and J called. A share of clones is missing; checked studies link under half to unresolved V genes, and the rest is unexplained. The sample profile shows approximately 730,000 clones; 70% to 90% of them were found once. About 0.0098% of the sample belongs to the ten largest clones. The sample was also reused in another study, on human thymus T cells. Drawing on the second study: Donors were immunologically healthy infants undergoing open corrective cardiac surgery for congenital heart defects in Finland. Thymus tissue was obtained as surgical resects removed during corrective cardiac surgery. Biased V and J gene segment usage appeared to be present in both thymic and peripheral blood repertoires. Highly overlapping thymic TCR repertoires among unrelated individuals were reported in the related research. TCR alpha and beta repertoires from under 10 infant thymus samples and a few related peripheral blood samples were characterized in the study. The infant donors were roughly 7 to 244 days old, and the cohort included more than five males and two females. After being mechanically released from the tissue, thymocytes were kept at -70 degrees C in pellets of about 10-32 million cells. Genomic DNA was extracted from frozen cell pellets with a QIAsymphony instrument. TCRB and TCRAD loci were amplified from a standardized quantity of quality-controlled genomic DNA using the immunoSEQ multiplex PCR assay. The amplicons covered the V(D)J region and were long enough to include the CDR3 and to identify the V and J genes. Amplicon sequencing was performed on an Illumina platform through the commercial immunoSEQ service. Primer bias and sequencing errors were corrected as previously described, and TCRAD and TCRB definitions were based on the IMGT database. The repertoires were analysed using immunoSEQ Analyzer 3.0 and VDJTools for basic statistics, V/J segment usage, diversity estimates, rarefaction and pairwise overlap. Diversity was estimated with Chao1, ChaoE, Efron-Thisted, Shannon and inverse Simpson indices, and also on datasets down-sampled to the smallest sample. For repertoire overlap, CDR3 nucleotide sequence, V gene and J gene had to match strictly, and clustering was done by Jaccard-based multidimensional scaling. On average, about 800,000 unique TCRB clonotypes were obtained from thymus samples, compared with 75,000 to 90,000 from blood samples.

The receptor comes from a girl in the first two years of life with a congenital heart defect. Donor details come from another sample of the same person, matched by shared clones. The sample comprised thymocytes. This sequence uses TRBV27 and TRBJ2-2; a tentative D match to TRBD1 spans 6 bases. The DNA reads TGTGCCAGCGGCCCTTTTGGCCCGGGACATATAACCGGGGAGCTGTTTTTT. This encodes CASGPFGPGHITGELFF.